Below are 11 T cell receptor beta chains sequenced from a single sample in a study of T cells after yellow fever vaccination. Using its own MiXCR run on the 5' RACE reads, TCRdb lists one record per CDR3 protein. This repertoire shows about 69,000 distinct CDR3 sequences, 5.5% to 7.5% found once; its top ten account for around 2.2%. The sample was CD4+ T cells sorted from PBMCs, taken about 2 weeks after the first yellow fever vaccination. The source of these receptors is a man in his late teens or twenties who received the YFV17D yellow fever vaccine.

The V call is TRBV5-1, the J call TRBJ2-3; tentative D call: TRBD1 (5 bases). V dropped 4 bases and J dropped 4 bases, with 10 bases sitting between them. The V gene's germline CDR1 is SGHRS and CDR2 YFSETQ. This CDR3 region has 13 residues. In DNA, the CDR3 is TGCGCCAGCAGCACACAGGACCCAGATACGCAGTATTTT. Amino acid sequence: CASSTQDPDTQYF.

At least ten counts were recorded for this clonotype. The genes are TRBV6-5 and TRBJ1-1, with 7 bases matching TRBD1. The CDR3 sequence is 12 residues long. J lost 3 bases, V lost 11 bases, and 6 bases had no gene match. The V gene's germline CDR1 is MNHEY and CDR2 SVGAGI. The CDR3 region is CASRGLYTEAFF. Written as DNA, the CDR3 is TGTGCCTCCAGGGGGTTGTACACTGAAGCTTTCTTT.

This clonotype showed up many times. The J gene is TRBJ2-7, the V gene TRBV11-2; a weak D match, TRBD1 (6 bases). CDR1 is SGHAT and CDR2 is FQNNGV in the germline V gene. The CDR3 covers 12 residues. V was pared by 5 bases and J by 2 bases, with 7 bases between. This CDR3 is CASSPGAYEQYV. CDR3 DNA: TGTGCCAGCAGCCCAGGGGCCTACGAGCAGTACGTC.

This clonotype was observed many times. J is TRBJ2-5 and V is TRBV7-8, with D perhaps TRBD2 (6 bases). V lost 4 bases and J lost 5, with 17 bases in between. This CDR3 has 15 residues. From germline, CDR1 is SGHVS and CDR2 FQNEAQ. The CDR3 is CASSSGTEFYETQYF. Here the CDR3 DNA reads TGTGCCAGCAGCTCAGGGACTGAATTTTACGAGACCCAGTACTTC.

This clonotype appeared many times. This chain joins TRBV6-6 and TRBJ1-2, with unresolved D. This CDR3 comprises 14 residues. Germline V gene sequence: CDR1 MNHNY, CDR2 SVGAGI (reference sequence). The V and J ends lost 0 bases and 8 bases respectively, with 13 bases between them. CDR3 loop: CASSYSGRNRGYTF. In DNA form, the CDR3 reads TGTGCCAGCAGTTACTCAGGCAGGAATCGCGGCTACACCTTC.

This clonotype was detected only a few times. The genes are TRBV12-3 or TRBV12-4 and TRBJ1-2, with no clear D. The CDR3 contains 14 residues. Between the trimmed V and J ends, which lost 5 bases and 2 bases, there was a span of 12 bases. CDR3 sequence (DNA): TGTGCCAGCAGTCTCGCCGCTGGGAACTATGGCTACACCTTC. It translates to CASSLAAGNYGYTF.

This clonotype was detected only a few times. The chain employs TRBV5-4 and TRBJ2-1; tentative D call: TRBD1 (6 bases). Looked up from germline, CDR1 is SGHNT and CDR2 is YYREEE (reference sequence). CDR3 size: 14 residues. V gave up 2 bases and J gave up 5 bases, with 11 bases separating them. The CDR3 nucleotides are TGTGCCAGCAGCTTCCGGGACACAGACAATGAGCAGTTCTTC. It translates to CASSFRDTDNEQFF.

At least ten counts were recorded for this clonotype. The V and J genes are TRBV28 and TRBJ2-1; 10 bases are a match to TRBD1. The V gene's germline CDR1 is MDHEN and CDR2 SYDVKM. This CDR3 is built from 15 residues. Trimming at V came to 7 bases and at J to 4 bases, leaving 7 bases not matched to a gene. For the CDR3, the DNA is TGTGCCAGCAAGGCGGACAGGGGGAGTTACAATGAGCAGTTCTTC. Translation: CASKADRGSYNEQFF.

Many counts were recorded for this clonotype. The chain uses TRBV19 and TRBJ2-1, with 7 bases aligning to TRBD1. V lost 6 bases, J lost 3 bases, and 8 bases stayed unmatched. Germline assignment: CDR1 LNHDA and CDR2 SQIVND (reference sequence). This CDR3 spans 15 amino acids. CDR3 sequence: CASSTGVLLYNEQFF. For the CDR3, the DNA is TGTGCCAGTAGCACAGGGGTGCTCCTCTACAATGAGCAGTTCTTC.

The table lists this clonotype with many counts. The chain carries TRBV28 and TRBJ1-1; maybe TRBD1 (5 bases). V shed 5 bases and J shed 0 bases, with 16 bases lying between them. The V gene's germline CDR1 is MDHEN and CDR2 SYDVKM. The CDR3 extends over 16 amino acids. Here the CDR3 DNA reads TGTGCCAGCAGTGTTCTGGGACGGTGGTTGAACACTGAAGCTTTCTTT. Protein: CASSVLGRWLNTEAFF.

The V call is TRBV6-1, the J call TRBJ1-2; a weak D match, TRBD1 (5 bases). Germline lookup yields CDR1 MNHNS and CDR2 SASEGT. This CDR3 is built from 15 residues. Between the trimmed V and J ends, which lost 6 bases and 0 bases, there was a span of 14 bases. The CDR3 bases are TGTGCCAGCAGAAGCTGGGACCGAACTAACTATGGCTACACCTTC. Protein: CASRSWDRTNYGYTF.